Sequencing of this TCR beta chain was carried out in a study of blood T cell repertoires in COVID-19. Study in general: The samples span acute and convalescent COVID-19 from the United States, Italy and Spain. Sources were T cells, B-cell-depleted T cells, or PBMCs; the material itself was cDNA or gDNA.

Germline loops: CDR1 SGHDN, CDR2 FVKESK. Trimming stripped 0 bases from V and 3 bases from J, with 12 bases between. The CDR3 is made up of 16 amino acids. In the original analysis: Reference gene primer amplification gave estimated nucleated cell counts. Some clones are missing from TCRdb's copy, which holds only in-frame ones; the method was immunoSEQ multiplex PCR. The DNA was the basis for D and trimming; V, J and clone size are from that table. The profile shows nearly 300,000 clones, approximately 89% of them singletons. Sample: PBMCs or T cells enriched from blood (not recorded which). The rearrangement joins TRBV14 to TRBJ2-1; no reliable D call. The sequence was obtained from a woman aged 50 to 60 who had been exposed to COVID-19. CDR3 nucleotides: TGTGCCAGCAGCCAAGAACTCCCCCGAGACTACAATGAGCAGTTCTTC. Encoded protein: CASSQELPRDYNEQFF.